This T cell receptor (beta chain) originates from a study of CD8+CD57+ T cells in acquired aplastic anemia. Turning to the study itself: The study obtained an average of about 3.4 ug of DNA from sorted CD4+ and CD8+ cells.

The CDR3 runs to 14 residues. Trimming stripped 1 base from V and 6 bases from J, with 13 bases between. Germline CDR1 and CDR2: SGHTA and FQGNSA. Genomic DNA, the template, was used for profiling of the TCR beta VDJ and CDR3. TCRdb independently ran MiXCR on the reads; one entry per CDR3 protein. Of about 81,000 distinct CDR3 sequences listed, around 42% are singletons. Sequenced: sorted CD4+, CD8+, or CD8+CD57+ T cells (not recorded which) from PBMCs. The clonotype was recovered from a human donor in good health, serving as a control. The J gene is TRBJ2-7, the V gene TRBV7-2; a possible D gene is TRBD1 (6 bases). The CDR3 nucleotides read TGTGCCAGCAGCTTAGAACAGGGTCGGGGCGAGCAGTACTTC. Its protein product is CASSLEQGRGEQYF.